This T cell receptor (beta chain) was profiled in a study of blood T cell repertoires in COVID-19. Assay used: immunoSEQ multiplex PCR; TCRdb lists only in-frame clones, some missing. The sample records roughly 180,000 clones, roughly 83% being singletons. CDR1 and CDR2 from the germline V gene are KGHSH and LQKENI. V was trimmed by 5 bases and J by 8 bases, leaving 15 bases between them. The CDR3 covers 14 residues. The source material was PBMCs or T cells enriched from blood (not recorded which). The sequence was obtained from a woman aged 55-75 years who had recovered from COVID-19. This chain connects TRBV18 to TRBJ1-4; no definite D call. CDR3 in amino acids: CASSADTEWEKLFF. In nucleotides, the CDR3 is TGTGCCAGCTCAGCAGACACAGAGTGGGAAAAACTGTTTTTT. Filled out from reference TRBV18 and TRBJ1-4, the complete variable domain reads NAGVMQNPRHLVRRRGQEARLRCSPMKGHSHVYWYRQLPEEGLKFMVYLQKENIIDESGMPKERFSAEFPKEGPSILRIQQVVRGDSAAYFCASSADTEWEKLFFGSGTQLSVL.